A single sample gave rise to the 6 T cell receptor beta chains below, sequenced in a study of CD8 T cells in ankylosing spondylitis. Overall study results and limits: Several highly homologous variants made up a TCR beta motif, and this motif appeared characteristic of ankylosing spondylitis blood.

Their target antigens are unknown. Each CDR3 protein is one row after TCRdb ran MiXCR on the 5' RACE reads. The sample lists approximately 500,000 distinct CDR3 sequences, roughly 13% occurring once. Sequenced material: blood, either unsorted or a sorted T cell fraction (not recorded which). Every receptor here comes from a male donor with ankylosing spondylitis.

This clonotype was counted between two and nine times. The chain recombines TRBV5-5 with TRBJ1-2; D call uncertain. The germline gives CDR1 SGHKS, CDR2 YYEKEE (reference sequence). Trimming removed 3 bases from V and 2 bases from J, with 11 bases in between. The CDR3 loop spans 14 amino acids. For the CDR3, the DNA is TGTGCCAGCAGCTCGGGGAGTGGGAACTATGGCTACACCTTC. Protein sequence: CASSSGSGNYGYTF.

This sequence joins TRBV11-2 and TRBJ2-5, with 9 bases that match TRBD1. This CDR3 has 16 residues. Germline V gene lookup returns CDR1 SGHAT and CDR2 FQNNGV. With 1 base clipped from V and 2 bases from J, the junction kept 5 bases outside the gene matches. The CDR3 region is CASSLAGTGFQETQYF. DNA of the CDR3: TGTGCCAGCAGCTTAGCCGGGACAGGGTTTCAAGAGACCCAGTACTTC. Drawing the rest from reference TRBV11-2 and TRBJ2-5, the complete variable domain is EAGVAQSPRYKIIEKRQSVAFWCNPISGHATLYWYQQILGQGPKLLIQFQNNGVVDDSQLPKDRFSAERLKGVDSTLKIQPAKLEDSAVYLCASSLAGTGFQETQYFGPGTRLLVL.

At least ten counts were recorded for this clonotype. The rearrangement links TRBV24-1 to TRBJ2-1, with 7 bases aligning to TRBD2. CDR1 is KGHDR and CDR2 is SFDVKD in the germline V gene. CDR3 length: 18 residues. J lost 0 bases, V lost 3 bases, and 10 bases had no gene match. CDR3 protein: CATSDTTGGRVSYNEQFF. CDR3 DNA: TGTGCCACCAGTGATACCACCGGGGGGAGGGTCTCCTACAATGAGCAGTTCTTC.

The chain employs TRBV11-2 and TRBJ2-1, with D possibly TRBD2 on 7 matching bases. Germline CDR1 SGHAT, CDR2 FQNNGV. The CDR3 sequence is 15 residues long. Deletions cut 2 bases from V and 5 bases from J, with 13 bases between. CDR3 DNA sequence: TGTGCCAGCAGCTTATTAGGGGGAGGGGACAATGAGCAGTTCTTC. Its translation is CASSLLGGGDNEQFF.

Worth noting for this clonotype: A much larger clone is a single base away; this may be a read error. The chain recombines TRBV20-1 with TRBJ2-3; D is uncertain. The germline V and J ends were trimmed by 4 bases and 2 bases, with 10 bases remaining between them. The CDR3 runs to 13 residues. In germline, CDR1 is DFQATT, CDR2 SNEGSKA (reference sequence). This CDR3 reads CSAKDLITDTQYF. CDR3 in DNA: TGCAGTGCTAAGGATCTGATCACAGATACGCAGTATTTT.

Concerning this clonotype: Since a much larger clone is just one base distant, this may be a read error. The gene calls are TRBV12-3 or TRBV12-4 and TRBJ2-1, with 10 bases fitting TRBD1. The CDR3 runs 16 residues. CDR3 sequence reads: CASRRQGASSYNKQFF. CDR3 in DNA: TGTGCCAGCAGGAGACAGGGGGCGAGCTCCTACAATAAGCAGTTCTTC.